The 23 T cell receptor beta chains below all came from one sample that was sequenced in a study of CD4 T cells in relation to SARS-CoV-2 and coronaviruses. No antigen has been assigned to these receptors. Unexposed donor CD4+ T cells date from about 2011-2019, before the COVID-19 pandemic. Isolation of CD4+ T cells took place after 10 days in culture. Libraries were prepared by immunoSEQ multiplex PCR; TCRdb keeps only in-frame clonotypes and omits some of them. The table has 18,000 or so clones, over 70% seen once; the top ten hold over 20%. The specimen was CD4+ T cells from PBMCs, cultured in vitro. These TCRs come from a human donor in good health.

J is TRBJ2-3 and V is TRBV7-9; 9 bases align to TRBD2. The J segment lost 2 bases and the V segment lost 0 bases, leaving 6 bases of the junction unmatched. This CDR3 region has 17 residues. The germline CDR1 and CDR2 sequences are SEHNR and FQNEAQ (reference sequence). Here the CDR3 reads CASSLAAGTSITDTQYF. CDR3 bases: TGTGCCAGCAGCTTAGCGGCCGGGACTAGCATCACAGATACGCAGTATTTT.

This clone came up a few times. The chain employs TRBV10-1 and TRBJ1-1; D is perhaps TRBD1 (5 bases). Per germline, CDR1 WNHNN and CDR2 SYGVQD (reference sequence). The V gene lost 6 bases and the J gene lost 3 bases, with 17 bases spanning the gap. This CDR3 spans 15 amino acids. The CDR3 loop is CASSPGGMGDTEAFF. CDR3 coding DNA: TGCGCCAGCAGCCCCGGGGGGATGGGCGACACTGAAGCTTTCTTT.

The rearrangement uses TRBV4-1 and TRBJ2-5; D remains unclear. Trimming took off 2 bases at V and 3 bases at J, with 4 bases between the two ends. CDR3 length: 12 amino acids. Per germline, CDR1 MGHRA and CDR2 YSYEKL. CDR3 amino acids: CASSQFEETQYF. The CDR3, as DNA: TGCGCCAGCAGCCAATTCGAAGAGACCCAGTACTTC.

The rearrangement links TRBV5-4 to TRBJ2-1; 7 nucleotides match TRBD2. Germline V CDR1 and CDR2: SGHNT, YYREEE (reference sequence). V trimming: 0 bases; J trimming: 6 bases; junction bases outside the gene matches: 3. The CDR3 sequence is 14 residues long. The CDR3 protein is CASSLATSSNEQFF. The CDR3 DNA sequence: TGTGCCAGCAGCTTGGCGACTAGCTCCAATGAGCAGTTCTTC.

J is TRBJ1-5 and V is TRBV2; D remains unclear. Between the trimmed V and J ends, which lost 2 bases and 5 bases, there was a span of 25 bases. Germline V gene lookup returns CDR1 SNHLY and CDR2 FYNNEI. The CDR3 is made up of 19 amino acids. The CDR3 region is CASSEQSGREWLKDQPQHF. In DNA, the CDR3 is TGTGCCAGCAGTGAACAGTCGGGGAGGGAATGGTTAAAGGATCAGCCCCAGCATTTT.

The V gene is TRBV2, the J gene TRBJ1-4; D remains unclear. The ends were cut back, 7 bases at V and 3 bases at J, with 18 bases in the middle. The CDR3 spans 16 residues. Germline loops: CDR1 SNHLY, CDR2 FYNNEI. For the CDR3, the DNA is TGTGCCAGCACCAAGAATAACCTCCTTGCTAATGAAAAACTGTTTTTT. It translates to CASTKNNLLANEKLFF.

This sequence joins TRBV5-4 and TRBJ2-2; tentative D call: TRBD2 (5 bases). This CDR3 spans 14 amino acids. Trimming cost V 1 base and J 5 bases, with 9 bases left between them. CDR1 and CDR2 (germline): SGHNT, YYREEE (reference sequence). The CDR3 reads CASSLPAVTGELFF. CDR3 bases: TGTGCCAGCAGCTTGCCAGCGGTTACCGGGGAGCTGTTTTTT. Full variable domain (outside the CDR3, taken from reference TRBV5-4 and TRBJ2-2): ETGVTQSPTHLIKTRGQQVTLRCSSQSGHNTVSWYQQALGQGPQFIFQYYREEENGRGNFPPRFSGLQFPNYSSELNVNALELDDSALYLCASSLPAVTGELFFGEGSRLTVL.

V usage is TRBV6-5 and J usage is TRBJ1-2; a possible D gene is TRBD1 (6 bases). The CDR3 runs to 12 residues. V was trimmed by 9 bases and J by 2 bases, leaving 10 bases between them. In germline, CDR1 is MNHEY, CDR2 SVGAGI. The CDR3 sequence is CASRQANYGYTF. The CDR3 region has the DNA TGTGCCAGTAGACAGGCGAACTATGGCTACACCTTC.

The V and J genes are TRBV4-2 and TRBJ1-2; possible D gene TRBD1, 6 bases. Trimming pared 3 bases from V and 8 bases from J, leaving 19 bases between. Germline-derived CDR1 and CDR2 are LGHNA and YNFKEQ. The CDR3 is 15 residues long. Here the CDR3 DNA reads TGTGCCAGCAGCCAGAATTTAGGGGGGGCAGAAGGCTACACCTTC. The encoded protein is CASSQNLGGAEGYTF.

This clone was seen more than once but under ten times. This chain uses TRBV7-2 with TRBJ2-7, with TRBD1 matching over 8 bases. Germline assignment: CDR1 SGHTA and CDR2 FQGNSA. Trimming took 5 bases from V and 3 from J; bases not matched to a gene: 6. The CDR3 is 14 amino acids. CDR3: CASSPGTGDYEQYF. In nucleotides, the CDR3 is TGTGCCAGCAGCCCCGGGACAGGAGACTACGAGCAGTACTTC.

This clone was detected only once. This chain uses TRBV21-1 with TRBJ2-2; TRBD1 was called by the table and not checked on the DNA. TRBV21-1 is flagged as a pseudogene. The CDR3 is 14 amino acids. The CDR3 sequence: CASNYDRGPGELFF. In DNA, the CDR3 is TGTGCCAGCAATTATGACAGGGGCCCCGGGGAGCTGTTTTTT.

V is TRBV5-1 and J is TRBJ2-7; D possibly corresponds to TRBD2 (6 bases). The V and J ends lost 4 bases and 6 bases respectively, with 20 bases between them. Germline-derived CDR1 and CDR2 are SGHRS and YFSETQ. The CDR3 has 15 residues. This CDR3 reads CASSPGSGRELEQYF. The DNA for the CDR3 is TGCGCCAGCAGCCCCGGAAGTGGTCGGGAGCTCGAGCAGTACTTC.

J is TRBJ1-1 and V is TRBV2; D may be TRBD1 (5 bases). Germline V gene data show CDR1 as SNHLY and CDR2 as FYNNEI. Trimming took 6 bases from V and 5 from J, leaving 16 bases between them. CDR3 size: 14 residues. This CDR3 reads CASRPGRRLTEAFF. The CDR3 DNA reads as TGTGCCAGCAGGCCAGGGCGGAGGTTAACTGAAGCTTTCTTT.

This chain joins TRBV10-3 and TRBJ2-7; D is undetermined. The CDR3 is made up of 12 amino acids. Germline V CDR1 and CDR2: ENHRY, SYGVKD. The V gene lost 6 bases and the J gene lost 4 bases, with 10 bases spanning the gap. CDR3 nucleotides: TGTGCCATCAGCTTGAATGGATACGAGCAGTACTTC. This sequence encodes CAISLNGYEQYF.

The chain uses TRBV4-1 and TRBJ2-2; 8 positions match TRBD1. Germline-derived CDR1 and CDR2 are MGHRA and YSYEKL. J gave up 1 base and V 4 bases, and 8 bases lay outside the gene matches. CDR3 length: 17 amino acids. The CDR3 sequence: CASSRNSGGGNTGELFF. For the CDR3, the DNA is TGCGCCAGCAGCCGGAACTCAGGGGGCGGGAACACCGGGGAGCTGTTTTTT.

The CDR3 region has the DNA TGTGCCAGCAGAACCGGGACAGGGGGCTCAGATACGCAGTATTTT. Translation: CASRTGTGGSDTQYF. The chain carries TRBV2 and TRBJ2-3; TRBD1 matches 12 bases. The CDR3 covers 15 residues. The germline gives CDR1 SNHLY, CDR2 FYNNEI. The J segment lost 4 bases and the V segment lost 6 bases, leaving 5 bases of the junction unmatched.

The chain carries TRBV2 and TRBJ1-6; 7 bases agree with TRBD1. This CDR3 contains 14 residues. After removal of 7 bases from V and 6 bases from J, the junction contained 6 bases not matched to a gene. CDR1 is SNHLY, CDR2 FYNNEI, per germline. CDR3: CASMEGALNSPLHF. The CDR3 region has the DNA TGTGCCAGCATGGAGGGGGCTCTTAATTCACCCCTCCACTTT.

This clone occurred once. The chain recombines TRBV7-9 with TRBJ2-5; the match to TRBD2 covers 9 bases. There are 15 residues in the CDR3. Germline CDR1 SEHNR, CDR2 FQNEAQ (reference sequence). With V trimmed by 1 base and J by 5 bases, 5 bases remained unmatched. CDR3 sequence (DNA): TGTGCCAGCAGCTTAGGCGGGAGGGCCGAGGAGACCCAGTACTTC. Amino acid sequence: CASSLGGRAEETQYF.

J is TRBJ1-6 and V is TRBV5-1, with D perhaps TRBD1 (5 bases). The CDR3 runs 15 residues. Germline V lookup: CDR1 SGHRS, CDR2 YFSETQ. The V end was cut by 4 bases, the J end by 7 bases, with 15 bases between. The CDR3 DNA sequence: TGCGCCAGCAGCGGGGGGGGAATTGGGAATTCACCCCTCCACTTT. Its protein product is CASSGGGIGNSPLHF.

CDR3 DNA sequence: TGTGCCAGCAGCCAAGTCCCTGGGGCCAACGTCCTGACTTTC. Its protein product is CASSQVPGANVLTF. The chain carries TRBV6-6 and TRBJ2-6; D unresolved. The CDR3 is 14 residues long. Germline V gene data show CDR1 as MNHNY and CDR2 as SVGAGI (reference sequence). V was trimmed by 6 bases and J by 2 bases, leaving 8 bases between them.

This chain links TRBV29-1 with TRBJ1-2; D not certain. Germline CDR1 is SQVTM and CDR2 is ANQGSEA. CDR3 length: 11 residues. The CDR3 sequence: CSVDGDYGYTF. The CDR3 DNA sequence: TGCAGTGTCGACGGAGACTATGGCTACACCTTC. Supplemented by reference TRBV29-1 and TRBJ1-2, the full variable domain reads SAVISQKPSRDICQRGTSLTIQCQVDSQVTMMFWYRQQPGQSLTLIATANQGSEATYESGFVIDKFPISRPNLTFSTLTVSNMSPEDSSIYLCSVDGDYGYTFGSGTRLTVV.

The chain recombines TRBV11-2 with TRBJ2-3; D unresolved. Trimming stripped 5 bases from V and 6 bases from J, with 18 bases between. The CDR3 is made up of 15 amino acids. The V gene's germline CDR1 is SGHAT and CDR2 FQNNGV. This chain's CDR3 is CASSALRATLDTQYF. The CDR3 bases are TGTGCCAGCAGCGCCTTGAGAGCGACGTTGGATACGCAGTATTTT.

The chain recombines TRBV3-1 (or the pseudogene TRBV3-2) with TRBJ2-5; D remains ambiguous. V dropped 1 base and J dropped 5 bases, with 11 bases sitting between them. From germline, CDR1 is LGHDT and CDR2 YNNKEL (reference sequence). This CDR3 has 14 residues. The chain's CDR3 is CASSQVFDGETQYF. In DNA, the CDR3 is TGTGCCAGCAGCCAAGTTTTCGACGGGGAGACCCAGTACTTC.